This TCR beta chain was retrieved from a study of blood T cell repertoires in COVID-19. Study information: T cells, B-cell-depleted T cells, or PBMCs provided the cDNA or gDNA that served as material.

Recruits, aged roughly 18 to 90 years, lived in about two dozen US areas. Someone with COVID-19 had been met by exposed participants within 2 weeks before study entry. The germline V and J ends were trimmed by 7 bases and 9 bases, with 13 bases remaining between them. CDR3 size: 11 residues. The germline CDR1 and CDR2 sequences are MDHEN and SYDVKM. Only in-frame clones appear in the TCRdb table, and some are missing; sequencing was by immunoSEQ multiplex PCR. The sample consists of 300,000 to 350,000 clones, 88% of them appearing once. Sequencing was performed on PBMCs or T cells enriched from blood (not recorded which). The sequence was collected from a woman aged 30 to 39 who had been exposed to COVID-19. V usage is TRBV28 and J usage is TRBJ2-7; D is ambiguous. The CDR3 coding sequence is TGTGCCAGCACCCCCTTGTGTTGGCAGTACTTC. It specifies CASTPLCWQYF.